This T cell receptor beta chain was obtained from a study of T-cell memory formation after mild COVID-19 (dated by TCRdb to the early 2020s). Concerning the study at large: TCR sequence clusters from the two donors were largely donor specific. The cohort was made up of two young adult volunteers, one female and one male, who were previously healthy. In a couple of donors, T-cell clones that expanded and contracted after mild COVID-19 were tracked by sequencing TCRalpha and TCRbeta repertoires over time. Paper-wide results and their limitations: Contracting CD4+ clones were located mainly in the CM and EM memory subsets, whereas CD8+ clones were found to be enriched in EMRA. Clones contracting from day 15 to 85 had balanced CD4/CD8 phenotypes, while a second wave expanding from day 15 to 37 was biased towards CD4+. Some responding clones were detected in pre-infection memory, which suggested that pre-existing cross-reactive memory T cells had joined the SARS-CoV-2 response. Only a couple of mild cases were covered in the study, and larger cohorts including severe cases with pre-infection samples were considered necessary. Whether the second-wave clones peaking on day 37 were SARS-CoV-2 specific was not confirmed.

CDR1 SGHDT and CDR2 YYEEEE were looked up in the germline V gene. Relative to germline, V is missing 8 bases and J is missing 4 bases, with 4 bases of the junction outside any gene match. The CDR3 covers 13 residues, taking in both the cysteine and the phenylalanine. CDR3 DNA only is kept here, 39 bases in frame from base 1. Ficoll-Paque density gradient centrifugation was the method used to isolate PBMCs. This clonotype was recorded many times. Its antigen target is currently unknown. Per-nucleotide qualities are absent, and no much larger clonotype sits a single base away. The instrument was an Illumina NovaSeq 6000. TCRalpha and TCRbeta cDNA libraries were built by 5'RACE with constant-segment primers, adding sample barcodes and unique molecular identifiers. RNA was extracted from every sample with Trizol reagent. Amplification of the libraries took two PCR steps, and the second step added a second sample barcode plus Illumina TruSeq adapters. Sequencing of libraries was performed on an Illumina NovaSeq with 2 x 150 bp paired-end reads. In the source study's methods: With migec v1.2.7, reads were demultiplexed and then collapsed into UMI-guided consensus sequences. Using mixcr v2.1.11, UMI consensuses were aligned to TRA and TRB V and J templates and then assembled into clonotypes. A clonotype was counted as expanded or contracted only if both edgeR and NoisET called the change significant, with noise models trained on biological replicates. edgeR calls used a false discovery rate-adjusted p below 0.01 and a log2 fold-change threshold of 1. As an exploratory analysis of dynamics, PCA with hierarchical clustering was applied to max-normalized trajectories of the 1000 most abundant clonotypes. Separately sequenced CD4+ and CD8+ repertoires were used to assign the CD4 or CD8 phenotype of responding clones. In TCRdb, the public reads were trimmed at Q25 with fastp and aligned with MiXCR, with productive beta chains retained. CDR3 protein sequences are deduplicated, and each keeps its most common genes and DNA. Clone size and V and J calls follow TCRdb, not the original study. The sample yields around 200,000 distinct CDR3 sequences; 9.5% were counted once. Roughly 3.5% of the sample is taken by the ten largest.

The material sequenced was PBMCs or a T cell subset sorted from them (not recorded which). The receptor comes from a man between 18 and 35 years old who had mild COVID-19 (a few samples of this study predate the infection). The sample titles of this study are shuffled in the database, so cell type and time point are left out; the donor was told from shared clones. The receptor chain draws on TRBV5-6 and TRBJ2-3; the junction holds 10 bases that match TRBD2. The base sequence is TGTGCCAGTACTAGCGGGGTAGCAGATACGCAGTATTTT. It is translated as CASTSGVADTQYF.